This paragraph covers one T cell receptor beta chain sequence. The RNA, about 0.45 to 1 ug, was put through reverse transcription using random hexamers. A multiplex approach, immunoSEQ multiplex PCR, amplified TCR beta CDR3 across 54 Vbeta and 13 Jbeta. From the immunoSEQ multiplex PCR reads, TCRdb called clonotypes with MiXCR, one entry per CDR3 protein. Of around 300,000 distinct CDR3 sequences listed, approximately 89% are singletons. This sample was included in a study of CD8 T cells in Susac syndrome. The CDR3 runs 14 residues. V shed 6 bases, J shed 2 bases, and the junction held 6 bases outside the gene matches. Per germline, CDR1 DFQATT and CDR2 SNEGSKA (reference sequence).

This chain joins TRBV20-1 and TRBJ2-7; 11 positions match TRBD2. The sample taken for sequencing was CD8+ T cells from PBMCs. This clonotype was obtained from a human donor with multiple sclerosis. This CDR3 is CSARVAGGAYEQYF. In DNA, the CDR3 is TGCAGTGCACGCGTAGCGGGAGGGGCCTACGAGCAGTACTTC.